The clone carrying this T cell receptor (beta chain) has just a few counts. What it binds is not known. This CDR3 is 14 amino acids long. Trimming removed 2 bases from V and 5 bases from J, with 12 bases in between. MiXCR, applied by TCRdb to the RT-PCR reads, yields one record per CDR3 protein. The table lists approximately 490,000 distinct CDR3 sequences, 7.2% of them singletons. This entry comes from a study of response to subunit inactivated influenza vaccine. Broader study findings: The authors put forward the suggestion that each seasonal influenza vaccination may bring in only a limited number of new T cells.

The TCR originated in a man aged 50 to 69 who received an inactivated influenza vaccine. The chain has TRBV12-3 or TRBV12-4 and TRBJ2-5; TRBD2 might be the D (5 bases). This specimen consisted of PBMCs from blood, obtained less than 30 months after vaccination. The CDR3 is CASSLRGSSETQYF. The CDR3 DNA reads as TGTGCCAGCAGTTTACGGGGTTCAAGCGAGACCCAGTACTTC.